The rows below give T cell receptor beta chains drawn from one sample of a study of blood T cell repertoires in COVID-19. Profiled with immunoSEQ multiplex PCR; TCRdb holds only in-frame clones, not every one. In the table there are 15,000 to 20,000 clones, over 75% of which are singletons. Material: peripheral blood. These receptors originate from a human donor in a cohort sampled during active COVID-19. Both conserved end residues are part of each CDR3. The order of the fields is D gene, clone size, V gene, J gene, CDR3 length, CDR3 protein, CDR3 DNA. A D gene is named only where the DNA matches it firmly. Where a row states a size, it is once, few, many or the class of an expanded clone; other rows omit it.

D: TRBD1; size: .; V: TRBV3-1/TRBV3-2; J: TRBJ2-1; length: 14; CDR3: CASSQGQGNNEQFF; DNA: TGTGCCAGCAGCCAAGGACAGGGGAACAATGAGCAGTTCTTC
D: .; size: once; V: TRBV5-4; J: TRBJ1-6; length: 14; CDR3: CASTILGGYSPLHF; DNA: TGTGCCAGCACCATCCTGGGGGGGTATTCACCCCTCCACTTT
D: TRBD1; size: .; V: TRBV6-5; J: TRBJ2-1; length: 15; CDR3: CASSPYGTGGYEQFF; DNA: TGTGCCAGCAGTCCATACGGGACAGGGGGCTATGAGCAGTTCTTC
D: TRBD2; size: .; V: TRBV28; J: TRBJ2-7; length: 15; CDR3: CASSLGSSGSREQYF; DNA: TGTGCCAGCAGTTTAGGTTCTAGCGGGAGTCGCGAGCAGTACTTC
D: .; size: .; V: TRBV28; J: TRBJ2-2; length: 13; CDR3: CASISENTGELFF; DNA: TGTGCCAGCATTAGCGAGAACACCGGGGAGCTGTTTTTT
D: .; size: .; V: TRBV11-2; J: TRBJ1-1; length: 11; CDR3: CASSLSGEAFF; DNA: TGTGCCAGCAGCTTATCCGGGGAAGCTTTCTTT
D: .; size: .; V: TRBV11-2; J: TRBJ2-7; length: 12; CDR3: CASSLDPLEQYF; DNA: TGTGCCAGCAGCTTAGATCCCCTAGAGCAGTACTTC
D: .; size: .; V: TRBV5-1; J: TRBJ1-2; length: 14; CDR3: CASSLGGSVFGYTF; DNA: TGCGCCAGCAGCTTGGGGGGCTCCGTTTTTGGCTACACCTTC
D: .; size: .; V: TRBV19; J: TRBJ2-7; length: 13; CDR3: CASSPADIYEQYF; DNA: TGTGCCAGTAGCCCGGCGGACATCTACGAGCAGTACTTC
D: TRBD1; size: .; V: TRBV5-1; J: TRBJ2-4; length: 16; CDR3: CASSSPAGGERNIQYF; DNA: TGCGCCAGCAGCTCTCCCGCAGGGGGAGAAAGAAACATTCAGTACTTC
D: TRBD1; size: .; V: TRBV6-5; J: TRBJ1-2; length: 15; CDR3: CASREGATSSYGYTF; DNA: TGTGCCAGCAGGGAGGGGGCCACCTCGAGCTATGGCTACACCTTC